These T cell receptor beta chains were read from a single sample in a study of blood T cells in healthy people across ages. TCRdb called the 5' RACE reads again in MiXCR, with one record for every CDR3 protein. The sample has about 1,000,000 distinct CDR3 sequences, less than 50% seen once. The sample was blood. These receptor sequences come from a woman aged 60-75 years in good health. Both conserved end residues are part of each CDR3. A D gene is named only where the DNA matches it firmly. Rows may omit the clone size; those that give it use once, few, many or a size class.

v_call	j_call	clone_size	d_call	cdr3_aa	cdr3_nt
TRBV11-3	TRBJ2-1	NA	NA	CASSLEVRSNEQFF	TGTGCCAGCAGCTTAGAGGTGCGGAGCAATGAGCAGTTCTTC
TRBV29-1	TRBJ2-3	few	TRBD2	CSVEVLPGGRGDTQYF	TGCAGCGTTGAAGTTCTCCCGGGGGGGAGGGGAGATACGCAGTATTTT
TRBV10-3	TRBJ2-2	once	TRBD1	CVISDLVGTGEIPGELFF	TGTGTCATCAGTGACCTCGTGGGGACAGGTGAAATTCCCGGGGAGCTGTTTTTT
TRBV29-1	TRBJ2-5	NA	NA	CSFRDIKETQYF	TGCAGCTTTCGGGACATTAAAGAGACCCAGTACTTC
TRBV3-1	TRBJ2-5	NA	TRBD2	CASSARKAGETETQYF	TGTGCCAGCAGCGCCCGAAAAGCGGGAGAAACAGAGACCCAGTACTTC
TRBV29-1	TRBJ2-1	NA	TRBD2	CSSTNREGYNEQFF	TGCAGCTCAACCAATCGGGAGGGGTACAATGAGCAGTTCTTC
TRBV11-1	TRBJ2-7	NA	NA	CASSTTVFSYEQYF	TGTGCCAGCAGCACGACAGTATTCTCCTACGAGCAGTACTTC
TRBV4-1	TRBJ2-5	NA	TRBD2	CASSLRAGLAGGQETQYF	TGCGCCAGCAGCCTAAGGGCCGGACTAGCGGGAGGGCAAGAGACCCAGTACTTC
TRBV6-6	TRBJ1-4	NA	TRBD1	CASSYYTGVGEKLFF	TGTGCCAGCAGTTACTATACAGGGGTGGGTGAAAAACTGTTTTTT
TRBV6-1	TRBJ1-2	NA	NA	CASMEDEWGYGYTF	TGTGCCAGCATGGAGGATGAGTGGGGCTATGGCTACACCTTC
TRBV6-5	TRBJ2-7	NA	NA	CASSYSIADPYEQYF	TGTGCCAGCAGTTACTCTATAGCGGACCCCTACGAGCAGTACTTC
TRBV10-2	TRBJ2-1	NA	NA	CASTPLWGRSYNEQFF	TGCGCCAGCACCCCGTTGTGGGGACGTTCCTACAATGAGCAGTTCTTC
TRBV5-1	TRBJ2-3	few	TRBD1	CATTTGTGGTDTQYF	TGCGCCACCACCACCGGGACAGGGGGCACAGATACGCAGTATTTT
TRBV12-5	TRBJ2-7	NA	NA	CASGLILGGRVSYEQYF	TGTGCTAGTGGTTTGATCCTTGGGGGCAGGGTATCCTACGAGCAGTACTTC
TRBV7-9	TRBJ2-5	NA	NA	CASSLSAGPQETQYF	TGTGCCAGCAGCTTATCCGCAGGGCCTCAAGAGACCCAGTACTTC
TRBV5-6	TRBJ2-5	NA	NA	CASSSTIQETQYF	TGTGCCAGCAGCTCTACTATACAAGAGACCCAGTACTTC
TRBV12-3/TRBV12-4	TRBJ2-2	NA	NA	CASGGGPGTGELFF	TGTGCCAGCGGAGGAGGGCCAGGCACCGGGGAGCTGTTTTTT
TRBV3-1	TRBJ1-4	NA	TRBD1	CASSRDRAGEKLFF	TGTGCCAGCAGCCGGGACAGGGCAGGTGAAAAACTGTTTTTT
TRBV2	TRBJ2-1	NA	NA	CASRPTSLNYNEQFF	TGTGCCAGCAGACCGACTAGTCTCAACTACAATGAGCAGTTCTTC
TRBV7-9	TRBJ1-2	once	NA	CASRPAGQFFGYTF	TGTGCCAGCAGACCCGCTGGACAGTTTTTTGGCTACACCTTC
TRBV29-1	TRBJ2-1	few	TRBD1	CSVARTGNANEQFF	TGCAGCGTTGCGAGGACAGGGAACGCCAATGAGCAGTTCTTC
TRBV20-1	TRBJ2-7	few	TRBD2	CRLAGQIRSYEQYF	TGCAGGTTAGCGGGGCAGATCCGCTCCTACGAGCAGTACTTC
TRBV6-5	TRBJ2-5	NA	TRBD1	CASSLGQGASNRETQYF	TGTGCCAGCAGTTTGGGACAGGGGGCGAGTAATCGAGAGACCCAGTACTTC
TRBV7-3	TRBJ2-1	NA	TRBD2	CASSPGGAWNEQFF	TGTGCCAGCAGCCCCGGGGGGGCATGGAATGAGCAGTTCTTC
TRBV18	TRBJ1-5	NA	TRBD1	CASSPSFAGTAFNQPQHF	TGTGCCAGCTCACCCTCATTTGCCGGGACAGCATTTAATCAGCCCCAGCATTTT
TRBV7-9	TRBJ2-5	few	NA	CASSSGQYEETQYF	TGTGCCAGCAGCTCCGGACAGTACGAAGAGACCCAGTACTTC
TRBV3-1	TRBJ2-1	few	TRBD2	CASSQDGGRAYNEQFF	TGTGCCAGCAGCCAAGATGGCGGGAGGGCCTACAATGAGCAGTTCTTC
TRBV4-2	TRBJ2-6	NA	TRBD1	CASSQETGGLTGANVLTF	TGTGCCAGCAGCCAAGAGACAGGGGGCTTGACTGGGGCCAACGTCCTGACTTTC
TRBV11-1	TRBJ2-7	few	TRBD2	CASSRASTSGYEQYF	TGTGCCAGCAGCCGGGCGAGTACTAGCGGCTACGAGCAGTACTTC
TRBV28	TRBJ2-7	few	NA	CASSFARGEQYF	TGTGCCAGCAGTTTTGCCAGAGGCGAGCAGTACTTC
TRBV20-1	TRBJ2-3	NA	TRBD2	CSAEGLAGGSTDTQYF	TGCAGTGCCGAGGGATTGGCGGGAGGGAGCACAGATACGCAGTATTTT
TRBV10-1	TRBJ2-1	NA	NA	CASSESITGWPYNEQFF	TGCGCCAGCAGTGAGTCGATAACCGGCTGGCCCTACAATGAGCAGTTCTTC